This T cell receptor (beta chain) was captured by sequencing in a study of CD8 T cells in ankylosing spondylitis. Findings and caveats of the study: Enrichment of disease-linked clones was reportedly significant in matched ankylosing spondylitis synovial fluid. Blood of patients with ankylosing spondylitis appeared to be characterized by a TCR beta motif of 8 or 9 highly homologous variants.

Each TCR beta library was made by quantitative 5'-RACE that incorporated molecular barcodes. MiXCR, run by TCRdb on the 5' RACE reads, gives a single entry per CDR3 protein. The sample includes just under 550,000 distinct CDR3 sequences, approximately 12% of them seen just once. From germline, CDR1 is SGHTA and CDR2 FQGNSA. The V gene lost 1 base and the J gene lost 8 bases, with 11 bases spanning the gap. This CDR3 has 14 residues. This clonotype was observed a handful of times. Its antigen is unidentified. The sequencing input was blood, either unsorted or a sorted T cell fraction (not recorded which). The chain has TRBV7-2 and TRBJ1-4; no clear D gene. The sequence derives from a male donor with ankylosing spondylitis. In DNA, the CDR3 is TGTGCCAGCAGCTTAGGAGGCTCGGAGGAAAAACTGTTTTTT. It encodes CASSLGGSEEKLFF.